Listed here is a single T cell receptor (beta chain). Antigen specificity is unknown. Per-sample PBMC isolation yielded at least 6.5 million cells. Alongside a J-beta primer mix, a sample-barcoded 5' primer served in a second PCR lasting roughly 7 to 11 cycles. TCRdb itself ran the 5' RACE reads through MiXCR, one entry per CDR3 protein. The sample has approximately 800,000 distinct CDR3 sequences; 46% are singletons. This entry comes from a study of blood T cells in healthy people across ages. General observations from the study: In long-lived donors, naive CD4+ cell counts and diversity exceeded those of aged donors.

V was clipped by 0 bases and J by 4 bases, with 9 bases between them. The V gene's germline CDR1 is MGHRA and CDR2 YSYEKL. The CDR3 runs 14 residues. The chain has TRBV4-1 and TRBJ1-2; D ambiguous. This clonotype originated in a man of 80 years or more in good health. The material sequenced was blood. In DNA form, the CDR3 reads TGCGCCAGCAGCCAAGATGAACTTGGCTATGGCTACACCTTC. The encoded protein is CASSQDELGYGYTF.